The T cell receptor (beta chain) under discussion was sequenced for a study of spatial heterogeneity in lung cancer. Study as a whole: Alpha-chain sequences were detected in numbers that were consistently lower than beta-chain sequences.

Study-wide results and caveats: The number of expanded tumor alpha and beta chains correlated with mutation number.

The V and J ends lost 2 bases and 4 bases, in that order; junction bases with no gene match: 9. CDR1 is MNHNY and CDR2 is SVGAGI in the germline V gene (reference sequence). The CDR3 runs 17 residues. This clonotype came up many times. What it binds is not known. Time point specified: sample taken at primary tumor resection. Unsorted samples of tumor, nontumor lung or frozen PBMC had their whole RNA sequenced. TCRdb reanalysed the 5' RACE reads using MiXCR and keeps one entry per CDR3 protein. The table shows under 5,500 distinct CDR3 sequences, with 6.1% occurring only once. The chain couples TRBV6-6 to TRBJ2-1; the match to TRBD1 covers 9 bases. Sequenced material: lung tumor tissue, taken at surgery. This clonotype was sampled from a male donor with early-stage non-small cell lung cancer. The CDR3 sequence is CASSYQTGGRRYNEQFF. DNA for the CDR3: TGTGCCAGCAGTTACCAAACAGGGGGCCGGCGGTACAATGAGCAGTTCTTC.